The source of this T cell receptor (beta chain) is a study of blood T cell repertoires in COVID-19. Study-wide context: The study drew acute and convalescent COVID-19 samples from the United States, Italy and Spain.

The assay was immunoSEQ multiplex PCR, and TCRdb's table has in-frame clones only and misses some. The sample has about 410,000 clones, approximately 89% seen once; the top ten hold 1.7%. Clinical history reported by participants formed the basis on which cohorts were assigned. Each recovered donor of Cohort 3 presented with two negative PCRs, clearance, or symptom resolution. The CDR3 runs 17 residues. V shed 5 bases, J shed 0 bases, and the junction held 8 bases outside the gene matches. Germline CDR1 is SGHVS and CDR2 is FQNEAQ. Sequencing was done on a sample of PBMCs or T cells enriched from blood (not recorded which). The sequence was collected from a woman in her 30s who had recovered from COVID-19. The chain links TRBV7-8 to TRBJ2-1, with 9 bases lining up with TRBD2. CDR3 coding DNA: TGTGCCAGCAGCCTCAGACTAGCGGATAGCTCCTACAATGAGCAGTTCTTC. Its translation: CASSLRLADSSYNEQFF.